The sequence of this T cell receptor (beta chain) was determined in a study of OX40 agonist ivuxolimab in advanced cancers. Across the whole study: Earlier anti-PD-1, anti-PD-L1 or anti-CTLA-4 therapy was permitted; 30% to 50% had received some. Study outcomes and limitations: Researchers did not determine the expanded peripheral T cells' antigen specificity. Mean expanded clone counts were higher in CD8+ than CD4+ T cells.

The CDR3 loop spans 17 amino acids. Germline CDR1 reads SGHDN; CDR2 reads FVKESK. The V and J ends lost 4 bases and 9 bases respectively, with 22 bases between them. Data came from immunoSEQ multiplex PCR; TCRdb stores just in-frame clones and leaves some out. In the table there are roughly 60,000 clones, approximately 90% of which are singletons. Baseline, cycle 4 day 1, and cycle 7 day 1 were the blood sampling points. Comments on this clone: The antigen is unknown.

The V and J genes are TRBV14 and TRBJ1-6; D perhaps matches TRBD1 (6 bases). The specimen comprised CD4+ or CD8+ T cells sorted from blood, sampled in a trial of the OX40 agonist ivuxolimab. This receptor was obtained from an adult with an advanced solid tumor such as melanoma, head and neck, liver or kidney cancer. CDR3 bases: TGTGCCAGCAGCCCCGCTTTTTGGGACATAGGAAGTTCACCCCTCCACTTT. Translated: CASSPAFWDIGSSPLHF.